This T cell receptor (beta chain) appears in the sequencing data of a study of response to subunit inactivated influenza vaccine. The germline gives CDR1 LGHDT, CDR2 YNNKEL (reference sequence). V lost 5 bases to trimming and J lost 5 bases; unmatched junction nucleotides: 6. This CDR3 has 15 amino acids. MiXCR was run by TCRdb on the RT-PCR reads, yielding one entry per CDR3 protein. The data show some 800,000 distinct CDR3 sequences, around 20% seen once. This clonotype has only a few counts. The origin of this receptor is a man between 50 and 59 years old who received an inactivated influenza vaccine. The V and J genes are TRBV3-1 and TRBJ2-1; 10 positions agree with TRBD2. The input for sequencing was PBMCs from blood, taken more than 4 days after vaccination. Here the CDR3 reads CASSFTSGVDNEQFF. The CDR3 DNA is TGTGCCAGCAGCTTCACTAGCGGGGTTGACAATGAGCAGTTCTTC.